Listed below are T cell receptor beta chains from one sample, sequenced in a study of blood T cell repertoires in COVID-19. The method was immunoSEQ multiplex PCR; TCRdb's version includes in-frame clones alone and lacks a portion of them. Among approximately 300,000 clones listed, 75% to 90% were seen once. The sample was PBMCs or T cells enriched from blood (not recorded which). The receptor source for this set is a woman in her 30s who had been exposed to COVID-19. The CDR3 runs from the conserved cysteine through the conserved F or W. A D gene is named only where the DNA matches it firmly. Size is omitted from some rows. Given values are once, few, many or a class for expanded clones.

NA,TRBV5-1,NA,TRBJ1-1,CASSLILRGNTEAFF,TGCGCCAGCAGCTTGATATTGCGGGGGAACACTGAAGCTTTCTTT
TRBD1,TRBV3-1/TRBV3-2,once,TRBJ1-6,CASSLGTGNSPLHF,TGTGCCAGCAGCCTCGGGACAGGGAATTCACCCCTCCACTTT
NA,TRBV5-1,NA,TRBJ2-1,CASSWGDRFSYNEQFF,TGCGCCAGCAGCTGGGGGGACAGATTCTCCTACAATGAGCAGTTCTTC
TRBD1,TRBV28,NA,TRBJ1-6,CASTSAGRTGGSYNSPLHF,TGTGCCAGCACTTCGGCCGGACGGACAGGGGGCTCCTATAATTCACCCCTCCACTTT
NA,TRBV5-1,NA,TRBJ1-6,CASSSHGESPLHF,TGCGCCAGCAGCTCCCACGGGGAGTCACCCCTCCACTTT
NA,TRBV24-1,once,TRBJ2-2,CATSLTGNTGELFF,TGTGCCACCAGCTTGACAGGGAACACCGGGGAGCTGTTTTTT
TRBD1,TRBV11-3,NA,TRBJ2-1,CASSRLGQGYGNEQFF,TGTGCCAGCAGCAGATTGGGACAGGGTTACGGAAATGAGCAGTTCTTC
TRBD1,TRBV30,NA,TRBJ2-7,CAWSPDRAYEQYF,TGTGCCTGGAGTCCGGACAGGGCTTACGAGCAGTACTTC
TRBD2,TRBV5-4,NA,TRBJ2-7,CASSLPGGGVGEQYF,TGTGCCAGCAGCTTGCCGGGAGGGGGAGTGGGCGAGCAGTACTTC
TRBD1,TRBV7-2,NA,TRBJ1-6,CASSYGTGGSPLHF,TGTGCCAGCAGCTACGGGACAGGGGGTTCACCCCTCCACTTT
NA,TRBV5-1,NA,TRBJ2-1,CASTKGGGGVYNEQFF,TGCGCCAGCACCAAGGGGGGCGGGGGAGTATACAATGAGCAGTTCTTC
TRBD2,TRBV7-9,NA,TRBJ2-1,CASSSSGDTLFF,TGTGCCAGCAGCTCTAGCGGGGACACCCTGTTCTTC
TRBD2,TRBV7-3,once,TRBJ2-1,CASSLSSGTRNEQFF,TGTGCCAGCAGCTTATCCTCCGGGACTAGAAATGAGCAGTTCTTC
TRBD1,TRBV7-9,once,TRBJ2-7,CASSGTAKLIYEQYF,TGTGCCAGCAGCGGGACAGCGAAGCTGATATACGAGCAGTACTTC
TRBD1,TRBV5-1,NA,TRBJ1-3,CASSLGTGEPYLNTIYF,TGCGCCAGCAGCTTGGGAACAGGGGAACCTTATCTAAACACCATATATTTT
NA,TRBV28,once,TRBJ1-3,CASSFPQVAGNTIYF,TGTGCCAGCAGTTTTCCTCAGGTTGCGGGAAACACCATATATTTT
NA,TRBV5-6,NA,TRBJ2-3,CASSLPRGTDTQYF,TGTGCCAGCAGCTTGCCCCGGGGGACAGATACGCAGTATTTT
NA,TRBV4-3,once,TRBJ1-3,CASAPGLRGNTIYF,TGCGCCAGCGCCCCGGGGTTGCGTGGAAACACCATATATTTT
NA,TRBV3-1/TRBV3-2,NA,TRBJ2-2,CASSLQTLNTGELFF,TGTGCCAGCAGCCTCCAGACTCTGAACACCGGGGAGCTGTTTTTT
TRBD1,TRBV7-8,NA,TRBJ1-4,CASRQGTGANEKLFF,TGTGCCAGCAGACAAGGGACAGGGGCTAATGAAAAACTGTTTTTT
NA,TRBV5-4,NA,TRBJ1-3,CASSLRDGGNTIYF,TGTGCCAGCAGCTTACGGGATGGGGGAAACACCATATATTTT
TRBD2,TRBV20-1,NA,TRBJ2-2,CSARGGSIVGELFF,TGCAGTGCTCGTGGCGGGAGTATAGTTGGGGAGCTGTTTTTT
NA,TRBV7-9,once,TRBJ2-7,CASSFPGPEHEQYF,TGTGCCAGCAGTTTTCCGGGTCCCGAACACGAGCAGTACTTC
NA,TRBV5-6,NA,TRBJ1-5,CASSLEGSQGSGQPQHF,TGTGCCAGCAGCTTGGAGGGGTCTCAGGGGTCGGGTCAGCCCCAGCATTTT
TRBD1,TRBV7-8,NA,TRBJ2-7,CASSLDRVSYEQYF,TGTGCCAGCAGCTTGGACAGGGTCTCCTACGAGCAGTACTTC
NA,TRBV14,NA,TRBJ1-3,CASSSGVRSGNTIYF,TGTGCCAGCAGCTCAGGGGTCCGCTCTGGAAACACCATATATTTT
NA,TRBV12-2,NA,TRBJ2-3,CASRGLTTDTQYF,TGTGCAAGTCGTGGGCTGACCACAGATACGCAGTATTTT
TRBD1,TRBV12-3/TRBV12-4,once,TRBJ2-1,CASSLTGFREQFF,TGTGCCAGCAGCCTGACAGGGTTTCGGGAGCAGTTCTTC
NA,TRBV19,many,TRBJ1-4,CASSFNRDEKLFF,TGTGCCAGTAGTTTCAACAGAGATGAAAAACTGTTTTTT